These T cell receptor beta chains were read from a single sample in a study of cytomegalovirus exposure and HLA in healthy donors. Assay used: immunoSEQ multiplex PCR; TCRdb lists only in-frame clones, some missing. Of fewer than 200,000 clones in the sample, roughly 80% were seen once. Sequenced input: PBMCs. These receptor sequences come from a woman in her fifties or sixties in good health and CMV-seropositive. CDR3s include the opening cysteine and the closing phenylalanine or tryptophan. The D gene is left open where the match is weak. Only part of the rows carry a size: once, few, many, or a class if the clone is expanded.

j_call d_call v_call clone_size cdr3_aa cdr3_nt
TRBJ1-6 . TRBV4-2 few CASSREGSSNNSPLHF TGTGCCAGCAGCAGGGAGGGGTCGAGCAATAATTCACCCCTCCACTTT
TRBJ2-7 . TRBV9 . CASSVSPGDYEQYF TGTGCCAGCAGCGTATCGCCAGGGGACTACGAGCAGTACTTC
TRBJ1-5 . TRBV6-5 . CASSYSGGMDQPQHF TGTGCCAGCAGTTACTCGGGGGGGATGGATCAGCCCCAGCATTTT
TRBJ1-3 . TRBV10-3 . CAISVGQGTGNTIYF TGTGCCATCAGTGTTGGGCAGGGGACTGGAAACACCATATATTTT
TRBJ1-5 TRBD1 TRBV6-8 . CASSRGQAHQPQHF TGTGCCAGCAGTCGGGGACAGGCTCATCAGCCCCAGCATTTT
TRBJ2-6 . TRBV5-1 . CASSRQQGDGANVLTF TGCGCCAGCAGCCGTCAACAGGGAGACGGGGCCAACGTCCTGACTTTC
TRBJ1-5 . TRBV23-1 . CASTAGQQNQPQHF TGCGCCAGCACCGCAGGGCAGCAGAATCAGCCCCAGCATTTT
TRBJ2-1 . TRBV30 . CAWTPGGTYNEQFF TGTGCCTGGACACCAGGGGGGACCTACAATGAGCAGTTCTTC
TRBJ2-5 TRBD1 TRBV6-5 . CASSYLGTEETQYF TGTGCCAGCAGTTACTTAGGGACAGAAGAGACCCAGTACTTC
TRBJ2-2 . TRBV28 . CASSPGHFPGELFF TGTGCCAGCAGTCCGGGACATTTCCCGGGGGAGCTGTTTTTT
TRBJ1-2 TRBD1 TRBV19 . CASSALGTGGRGYTF TGTGCCAGTAGTGCCCTCGGGACAGGGGGCCGTGGCTACACCTTC
TRBJ2-1 TRBD2 TRBV9 . CASSTQLAGVINEQFF TGTGCCAGCAGCACCCAACTAGCGGGAGTGATCAATGAGCAGTTCTTC
TRBJ1-2 . TRBV13 . CASRWPVRPGDGYTF TGTGCCAGCCGTTGGCCTGTGAGGCCGGGGGACGGCTACACCTTC
TRBJ2-5 . TRBV5-8 . CASSLGRGETQYF TGTGCCAGCAGCTTGGGTCGGGGGGAGACCCAGTACTTC
TRBJ2-1 . TRBV2 . CASMRLAYNEQFF TGTGCCAGCATGAGACTAGCCTACAATGAGCAGTTCTTC
TRBJ2-7 . TRBV7-3 . CASSPGGGAGQRQYF TGTGCCAGCAGCCCAGGAGGGGGGGCAGGGCAACGGCAGTACTTC